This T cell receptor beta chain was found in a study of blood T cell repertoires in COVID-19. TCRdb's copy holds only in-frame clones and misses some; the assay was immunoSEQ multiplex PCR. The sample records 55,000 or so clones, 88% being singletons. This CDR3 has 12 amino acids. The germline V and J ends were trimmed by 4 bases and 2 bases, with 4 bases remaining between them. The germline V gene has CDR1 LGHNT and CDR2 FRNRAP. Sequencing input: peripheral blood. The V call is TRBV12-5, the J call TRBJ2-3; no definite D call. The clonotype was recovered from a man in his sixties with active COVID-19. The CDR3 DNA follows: TGTGCTAGTGGTTCTTACACAGATACGCAGTATTTT. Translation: CASGSYTDTQYF. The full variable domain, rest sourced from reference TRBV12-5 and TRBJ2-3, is DARVTQTPRHKVTEMGQEVTMRCQPILGHNTVFWYRQTMMQGLELLAYFRNRAPLDDSGMPKDRFSAEMPDATLATLKIQPSEPRDSAVYFCASGSYTDTQYFGPGTRLTVL.